The 11 T cell receptor beta chains presented below share a single source sample, sequenced in a study of patients and donors after allogeneic stem cell transplantation. TCRdb itself ran the RT-PCR reads through MiXCR, one entry per CDR3 protein. The sample records about 230,000 distinct CDR3 sequences, roughly 13% being singletons. Sequencing was performed on blood, either unsorted or a sorted T cell fraction (not recorded which). The origin of the receptors is a human donor who was either an allogeneic HSCT recipient or a stem cell or donor lymphocyte infusion donor (not recorded which). It is not recorded whose cells these are; they may come from a transplant donor.

This clonotype was observed at least ten times. V usage is TRBV9 and J usage is TRBJ2-2, with 12 bases lining up with TRBD2. Germline V gene data show CDR1 as SGDLS and CDR2 as YYNGEE. V dropped 3 bases and J dropped 5; count of bases not matched to a gene: 11. This CDR3 comprises 18 residues. The CDR3 DNA sequence: TGTGCCAGCAGCGCACGACTAGCGGGAGCCTCGAGGACCGGGGAGCTGTTTTTT. Translated: CASSARLAGASRTGELFF.

The chain joins TRBV11-1 to TRBJ1-1; tentative D call: TRBD1 (5 bases). Trimming took off 5 bases at V and 1 base at J, with 14 bases between the two ends. The CDR3 covers 15 residues. The germline gives CDR1 SGHAT, CDR2 FQDESV (reference sequence). The CDR3 DNA sequence: TGTGCCAGCAGCCAGAGGAAGGGACGGAACACTGAAGCTTTCTTT. It yields the protein CASSQRKGRNTEAFF.

V usage is TRBV9 and J usage is TRBJ1-2, with 9 bases lining up with TRBD1. V shed 4 bases, J shed 5 bases, and the junction held 6 bases outside the gene matches. Germline CDR1 and CDR2: SGDLS and YYNGEE. This CDR3 region has 14 residues. The CDR3 DNA reads as TGTGCCAGCAGCTCTTCGACAGGGGGTTATGGCTACACCTTC. Translated: CASSSSTGGYGYTF.

In its sample, this clonotype was seen a few times. The chain has TRBV5-5 and TRBJ1-4; 8 nucleotides line up with TRBD1. After removal of 4 bases from V and 7 bases from J, the junction contained 9 bases not matched to a gene. Germline CDR1 reads SGHKS; CDR2 reads YYEKEE (reference sequence). This CDR3 is 15 amino acids long. The DNA for the CDR3 is TGTGCCAGCAGCCCGCAGGGGGCATCCATTGAAAAACTGTTTTTT. As protein: CASSPQGASIEKLFF.

V gene TRBV9 combines with J gene TRBJ1-5, with D unclear. Germline CDR1 is SGDLS and CDR2 is YYNGEE. The CDR3 extends over 13 amino acids. Deletions cut 0 bases from V and 1 base from J, with 2 bases between. CDR3 sequence reads: CASSVGSNQPQHF. The CDR3, as DNA: TGTGCCAGCAGCGTAGGAAGCAATCAGCCCCAGCATTTT.

In regard to this clonotype: This may come from a read error, since a much larger clone is one base off. The conserved final phenylalanine or tryptophan is absent from the CDR3, which likely points to a read error. The chain carries TRBV5-6 and TRBJ2-4, with unresolved D. The V gene's germline CDR1 is SGHDT and CDR2 YYEEEE. V was trimmed by 2 bases and J by 2 bases, leaving 5 bases between them. CDR3 length equals 13 residues. The CDR3 sequence: CASSLRSKNIQYL. In DNA, the CDR3 is TGTGCCAGCAGCTTAAGATCCAAAAACATTCAGTACTTA.

In its sample, this clonotype was seen many times. V usage is TRBV7-2 and J usage is TRBJ2-3; D is unresolved. This CDR3 contains 12 residues. CDR1 and CDR2 (germline): SGHTA, FQGNSA. V was shortened by 1 base and J by 3 bases, with 2 bases between the two germline ends. CDR3 coding DNA: TGTGCCAGCAGCTTAGATACAGATACGCAGTATTTT. Translated, it gives CASSLDTDTQYF.

This clonotype has more than one count but fewer than ten. The rearrangement joins TRBV5-1 to TRBJ1-1; D might be TRBD1 (5 bases). The CDR3 totals 15 residues. CDR1 SGHRS and CDR2 YFSETQ come from the germline V gene. Trimming took 4 bases from V and 0 from J, leaving 13 bases between them. CDR3 bases: TGCGCCAGCAGCCCAGGGTTGATGGTGAACACTGAAGCTTTCTTT. Protein: CASSPGLMVNTEAFF.

The gene calls are TRBV12-3 or TRBV12-4 and TRBJ2-2; D gene unclear. V lost 3 bases to trimming and J lost 4 bases, with 12 bases between them. The CDR3 spans 15 residues. For the CDR3, the DNA is TGTGCCAGCAGTTTCCCCAACCCGGGCACCGGGGAGCTGTTTTTT. It yields the protein CASSFPNPGTGELFF.

A few counts support this clonotype. Germline and junction disagree at one end, which may indicate a read error. The gene calls are TRBV29-1 and TRBJ2-7, with 8 positions matching TRBD2. The CDR3 consists of 13 residues. Germline CDR1 reads SQVTM; CDR2 reads ANQGSEA. The CDR3 loop reads CSVEGLGRGEQYF. The CDR3 DNA is TGCAGCGTCGAAGGACTCGGGAGGGGCGAGCAGTACTTC.

The rearrangement links TRBV25-1 to TRBJ1-6; possibly TRBD1 for D (5 bases). The CDR3 length is 15 residues. The V end was cut by 2 bases, the J end by 5 bases, with 10 bases between. CDR1 is MGHDK and CDR2 is SYGVNS in the germline V gene. The CDR3 loop reads CASSEVGTDNSPLHF. The CDR3, as DNA: TGTGCCAGCAGTGAAGTTGGGACCGATAATTCACCCCTCCACTTT.